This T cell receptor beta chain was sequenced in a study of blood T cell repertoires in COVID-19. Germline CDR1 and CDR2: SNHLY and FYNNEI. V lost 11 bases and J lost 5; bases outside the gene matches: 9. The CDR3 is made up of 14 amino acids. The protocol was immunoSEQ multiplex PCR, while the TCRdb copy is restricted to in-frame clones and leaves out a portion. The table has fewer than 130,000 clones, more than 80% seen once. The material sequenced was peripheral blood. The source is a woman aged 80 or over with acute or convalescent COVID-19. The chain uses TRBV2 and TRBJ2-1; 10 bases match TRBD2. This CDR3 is CAETGTSEDNEQFF. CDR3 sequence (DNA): TGTGCCGAGACCGGGACTAGCGAAGACAATGAGCAGTTCTTC. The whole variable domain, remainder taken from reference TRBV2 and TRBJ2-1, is EPEVTQTPSHQVTQMGQEVILRCVPISNHLYFYWYRQILGQKVEFLVSFYNNEISEKSEIFDDQFSVERPDGSNFTLKIRSTKLEDSAMYFCAETGTSEDNEQFFGPGTRLTVL.